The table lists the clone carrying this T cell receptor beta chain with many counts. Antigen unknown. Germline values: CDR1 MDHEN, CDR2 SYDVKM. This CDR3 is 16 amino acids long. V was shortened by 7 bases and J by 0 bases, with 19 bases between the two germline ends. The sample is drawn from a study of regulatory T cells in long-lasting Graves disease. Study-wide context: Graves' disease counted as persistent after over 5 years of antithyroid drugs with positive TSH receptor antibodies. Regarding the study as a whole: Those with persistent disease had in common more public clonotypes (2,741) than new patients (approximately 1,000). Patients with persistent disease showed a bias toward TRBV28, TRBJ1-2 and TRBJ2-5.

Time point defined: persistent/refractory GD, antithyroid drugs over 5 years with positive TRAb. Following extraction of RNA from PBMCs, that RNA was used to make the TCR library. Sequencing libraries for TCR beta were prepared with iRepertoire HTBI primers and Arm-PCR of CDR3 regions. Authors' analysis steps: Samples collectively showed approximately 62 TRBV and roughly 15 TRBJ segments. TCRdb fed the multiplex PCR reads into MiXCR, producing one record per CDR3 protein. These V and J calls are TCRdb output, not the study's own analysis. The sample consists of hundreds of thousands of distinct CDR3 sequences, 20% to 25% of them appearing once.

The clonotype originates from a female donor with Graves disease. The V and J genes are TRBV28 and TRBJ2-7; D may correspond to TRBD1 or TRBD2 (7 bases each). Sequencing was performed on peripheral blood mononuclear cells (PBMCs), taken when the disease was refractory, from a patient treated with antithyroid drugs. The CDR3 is CASTKGGRGHSYEQYF. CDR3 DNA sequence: TGTGCCAGCACCAAAGGGGGGAGGGGGCACTCCTACGAGCAGTACTTC.